The clone carrying this T cell receptor (beta chain) was detected ten times or more. Its specificity is not known. A junction boundary mismatches the germline segment, possibly from a read error. Looked up from germline, CDR1 is SGDLS and CDR2 is YYNGEE. The CDR3 covers 12 residues. The data are from a study of blood T cells in healthy people across ages. Findings and caveats of the study: Strongly correlated with naive T cell percentage was TCR beta diversity. Unknown donor CMV status possibly confounded expanded clonotype changes.

A sample-barcoded 5' primer and a J-beta primer mix were used in a second PCR of about 7 to 12 cycles. From the 5' RACE reads, TCRdb called clonotypes with MiXCR, one entry per CDR3 protein. In the table there are 2 million or so distinct CDR3 sequences, about 50% of which are singletons. The chain employs TRBV9 and TRBJ1-2; 7 bases are shared with TRBD1. Sequenced: blood. This sequence originates from a woman between 40 and 55 years old in good health. The CDR3 spells CASSVTGYGYTF. The CDR3 DNA sequence: TGCGCCAGCAGCGTGACAGGGTATGGCTACACCTTC.